This T cell receptor beta chain was captured by sequencing in a study of shared clonotypes between healthy human individuals. The data were produced by immunoSEQ multiplex PCR, yet TCRdb's version contains in-frame clones alone and is incomplete. The sample shows about 800,000 clones, about 96% of them seen only once. CD8 cells classed as naive were CD45RO-negative and positively selected for CCR7, excluding terminally differentiated effector memory CD45RA+ cells. The TCR was taken from a young man in good health. The specimen was naive CD8+ T cells sorted from blood.

Here the CDR3 reads CASSSRGEAFF. The DNA for the CDR3 is TGTGCCAGCAGCTCTAGGGGTGAAGCTTTCTTT. The chain joins TRBV7-9 to TRBJ1-1; TRBD1 is a possible D gene (5 bases). Germline V gene data show CDR1 as SEHNR and CDR2 as FQNEAQ (reference sequence). With 4 bases removed from V and 7 bases from J, the gap between germline ends came to 7 bases. This CDR3 is 11 amino acids long.